One sample yielded the 22 T cell receptor beta chains listed below, sequenced in a study of T cell repertoires in cytomegalovirus infection. TCRdb reprocessed the reads with MiXCR, giving one entry per CDR3 protein. The sample shows 400,000 or so distinct CDR3 sequences, over 15% of them seen only once. Sequencing was done on a sample of PBMCs. The source of these receptors is a human donor in good health (CMV status not recorded). Some clones in this sample may be carry-over from other donors' samples.

This clonotype occurred many times. The chain recombines TRBV7-3 with TRBJ2-3, with TRBD2 identical over 11 bases. Germline V gives CDR1 SGHTA, CDR2 FQGTGA. After removal of 3 bases from V and 4 bases from J, the junction contained 9 bases not matched to a gene. The length of the CDR3 is 17 residues. CDR3 nucleotides: TGTGCCAGCAGCTTCTTGCCTAGCGGGGGGCGGGCAGATACGCAGTATTTT. This codes for CASSFLPSGGRADTQYF.

There are a few counts of this clonotype. The chain joins TRBV20-1 to TRBJ1-2; weak D call: TRBD1 (5 bases). CDR3 size: 15 residues. Germline-derived CDR1 and CDR2 are DFQATT and SNEGSKA (reference sequence). V shed 1 base and J shed 0 bases, with 12 bases lying between them. CDR3 DNA sequence: TGCAGTGCTAGAGTGGCTGAGGGGTCTAACTATGGCTACACCTTC. Its protein product is CSARVAEGSNYGYTF.

This clonotype was seen at least ten times. The genes are TRBV12-3 or TRBV12-4 and TRBJ2-2; perhaps TRBD1 as D (6 bases). V lost 0 bases, J lost 2 bases, and 13 bases lay in between. This CDR3 contains 17 residues. DNA for the CDR3: TGTGCCAGCAGTTTAGCGTTCGGGACACAAAACACCGGGGAGCTGTTTTTT. Protein sequence: CASSLAFGTQNTGELFF.

The gene calls are TRBV18 and TRBJ2-7; D possibly corresponds to TRBD2 (6 bases). This CDR3 spans 16 amino acids. Trimming removed 3 bases from V and 2 bases from J, with 17 bases in between. Germline V gives CDR1 KGHSH, CDR2 LQKENI. The CDR3, as DNA: TGTGCCAGCTCACCGAATCCGCCTAGCGCTACCTACGAGCAGTACTTC. This gives the protein CASSPNPPSATYEQYF.

J is TRBJ2-3 and V is TRBV5-4; 9 nucleotides match TRBD2. This CDR3 is 17 amino acids long. Germline lookup yields CDR1 SGHNT and CDR2 YYREEE (reference sequence). V trimming: 5 bases; J trimming: 4 bases; junction bases outside the gene matches: 14. The chain's CDR3 is CASRQTNLAGDPDTQYF. CDR3 in DNA: TGTGCCAGCAGACAAACAAACTTAGCGGGGGACCCAGATACGCAGTATTTT. The full variable domain, its missing parts supplied by reference TRBV5-4 and TRBJ2-3, is ETGVTQSPTHLIKTRGQQVTLRCSSQSGHNTVSWYQQALGQGPQFIFQYYREEENGRGNFPPRFSGLQFPNYSSELNVNALELDDSALYLCASRQTNLAGDPDTQYFGPGTRLTVL.

The chain employs TRBV7-9 and TRBJ1-2; D remains unclear. This CDR3 spans 14 amino acids. Germline CDR1 reads SEHNR; CDR2 reads FQNEAQ (reference sequence). V was clipped by 0 bases and J by 2 bases, with 7 bases between them. The CDR3 DNA reads as TGTGCCAGCAGCTTAGCGGCAAGAAACTATGGCTACACCTTC. Translated, it gives CASSLAARNYGYTF.

The chain joins TRBV6-5 to TRBJ1-3, with D possibly matching TRBD1 (5 bases). CDR1 is MNHEY and CDR2 is SVGAGI in the germline V gene. The CDR3 totals 14 residues. The V and J ends lost 6 bases and 9 bases respectively, with 18 bases between them. The DNA for the CDR3 is TGTGCCAGCAGCCCGGGGCCCGGACGACGCACCATATATTTT. Its protein is CASSPGPGRRTIYF.

The sample holds a few counts of this clonotype. V usage is TRBV5-1 and J usage is TRBJ1-6, with TRBD1 identical over 8 bases. The CDR3 runs 14 residues. The V gene end was trimmed by 6 bases and the J gene end by 7 bases; junction bases not matched to a gene: 6. Germline lookup yields CDR1 SGHRS and CDR2 YFSETQ. CDR3 sequence reads: CASNLQGDNSPLHF. The DNA for the CDR3 is TGCGCCAGCAACCTACAGGGGGACAATTCACCCCTCCACTTT.

This clonotype was counted at least ten times. In nucleotides, the CDR3 is TGTGCCAGCAGTACCGGGACAGCGAACACCGGGGAGCTGTTTTTT. This sequence encodes CASSTGTANTGELFF. V gene TRBV7-9 combines with J gene TRBJ2-2; TRBD1 matches 7 bases. The germline CDR1 and CDR2 sequences are SEHNR and FQNEAQ (reference sequence). This CDR3 spans 15 amino acids. The J segment lost 0 bases and the V segment lost 6 bases, leaving 4 bases of the junction unmatched.

This clonotype was seen a handful of times. In DNA, the CDR3 is TGCGCCAGCAGCTTGGAGGCGGAAGAGACCCAGTACTTC. It encodes CASSLEAEETQYF. The chain couples TRBV5-1 to TRBJ2-5; D is undetermined. There are 13 residues in the CDR3. Germline V CDR1 and CDR2: SGHRS, YFSETQ. V dropped 0 bases and J dropped 3 bases, with 6 bases sitting between them. The complete variable domain, with remaining parts taken from reference TRBV5-1 and TRBJ2-5, reads KAGVTQTPRYLIKTRGQQVTLSCSPISGHRSVSWYQQTPGQGLQFLFEYFSETQRNKGNFPGRFSGRQFSNSRSEMNVSTLELGDSALYLCASSLEAEETQYFGPGTRLLVL.

This clonotype has only a few counts. The chain combines TRBV19 with TRBJ1-5; D gene uncertain. Germline values: CDR1 LNHDA, CDR2 SQIVND (reference sequence). V lost 6 bases and J 3 bases, leaving 15 bases between the germline ends. This CDR3 spans 15 amino acids. CDR3 nucleotides: TGTGCCAGTAGGGGGTATGGGGAGATCAATCAGCCCCAGCATTTT. It is translated as CASRGYGEINQPQHF.

This clonotype appeared many times. This chain links TRBV7-8 with TRBJ1-4, with a tentative D call TRBD1 (6 bases). The germline V gene encodes CDR1 SGHVS and CDR2 FQNEAQ. CDR3 length: 17 amino acids. V lost 0 bases to trimming and J lost 4 bases, with 15 bases between them. The CDR3, as DNA: TGTGCCAGCAGCTTAGCGGCGCGAGGACAGTTTAATGAAAAACTGTTTTTT. Translated: CASSLAARGQFNEKLFF.

The table lists this clonotype with a few counts. The junction and the germline gene differ at one end; a read error may be behind it. V usage is TRBV18 and J usage is TRBJ1-1; D might be TRBD1 (6 bases). Germline V gene sequence: CDR1 KGHSH, CDR2 LQKENI. The CDR3 is made up of 15 amino acids. CDR3 protein: CASSPSSGVKTEAFF. The CDR3 region has the DNA TGTGCCAGCTCACCATCTTCAGGGGTGAAGACTGAAGCTTTCTTT.

The V call is TRBV11-2, the J call TRBJ2-7; D possibly corresponds to TRBD2 (5 bases). The CDR3 is 13 amino acids. The V end was cut by 9 bases, the J end by 0 bases, with 12 bases between. Germline lookup yields CDR1 SGHAT and CDR2 FQNNGV. The DNA of the CDR3 is TGTGCCAGTTCGGGATTATCCTCCTACGAGCAGTACTTC. Encoded protein: CASSGLSSYEQYF.

The chain links TRBV7-2 to TRBJ1-5; no clear D. V was cut by 1 base and J by 7 bases, with 11 bases left in between. Germline CDR1 and CDR2: SGHTA and FQGNSA. This CDR3 is built from 14 residues. This CDR3 is CASSLGRVPQPQHF. The DNA for the CDR3 is TGTGCCAGCAGCTTAGGAAGGGTGCCCCAGCCCCAGCATTTT.

This clonotype was seen only a few times. The V and J genes are TRBV15 and TRBJ2-2; 8 bases align to TRBD2. J was trimmed by 5 bases and V by 0 bases; bases with no gene match: 8. Germline CDR1 and CDR2: LNHNV and YYDKDF (reference sequence). The CDR3 has 17 residues. The chain's CDR3 is CATSRDRSGSRTGELFF. The CDR3 DNA follows: TGTGCCACCAGCAGAGACCGAAGCGGGAGTCGTACCGGGGAGCTGTTTTTT.

The V call is TRBV15, the J call TRBJ1-1; 7 bases fit TRBD1. CDR1 is LNHNV, CDR2 YYDKDF, per germline (reference sequence). V gave up 5 bases and J gave up 5 bases; unmatched junction bases: 11. The CDR3 is made up of 15 amino acids. For the CDR3, the DNA is TGTGCCACCAGCGGCGGGGGAGGGGGCAGGACTGAAGCTTTCTTT. It encodes CATSGGGGGRTEAFF. The variable domain in full, with the rest retrieved from reference TRBV15 and TRBJ1-1, is DAMVIQNPRYQVTQFGKPVTLSCSQTLNHNVMYWYQQKSSQAPKLLFHYYDKDFNNEADTPDNFQSRRPNTSFCFLDIRSPGLGDTAMYLCATSGGGGGRTEAFFGQGTRLTVV.

This clonotype was found a few times. This chain connects TRBV4-1 to TRBJ2-7; either TRBD1 or TRBD2 may supply D (5 bases each). CDR1 and CDR2 (germline): MGHRA, YSYEKL. The CDR3 sequence is 14 residues long. Trimming took off 1 base at V and 2 bases at J, with 9 bases between the two ends. CDR3 DNA sequence: TGCGCCAGCAGCCAAGGGATGGGGGCCTACGAGCAGTACTTC. The encoded protein is CASSQGMGAYEQYF.

Ten or more counts support this clonotype. The chain couples TRBV4-1 to TRBJ1-1; D gene unclear. The CDR3 contains 15 residues. From germline, CDR1 is MGHRA and CDR2 YSYEKL. Trimming removed 4 bases from V and 1 base from J, with 13 bases in between. CDR3 in DNA: TGCGCCAGCAGCCCCCCGGACGGGTGGAACACTGAAGCTTTCTTT. This sequence encodes CASSPPDGWNTEAFF.

The chain joins TRBV7-2 to TRBJ2-1; a possible D gene is TRBD2 (5 bases). The CDR3 is 19 residues long. Germline V CDR1 and CDR2: SGHTA, FQGNSA. V was pared by 7 bases and J by 1 base, with 26 bases between. The CDR3 sequence is CASTQFPVLAQTSYNEQFF. In nucleotides, the CDR3 is TGTGCCAGCACCCAATTCCCGGTCCTAGCCCAAACTTCCTACAATGAGCAGTTCTTC.

There are many counts of this clonotype. This sequence joins TRBV7-2 and TRBJ2-3; D remains ambiguous. Trimming took 5 bases from V and 2 from J, leaving 11 bases between them. From germline, CDR1 is SGHTA and CDR2 FQGNSA. CDR3 length: 14 amino acids. This CDR3 is CASSPWTSTDTQYF. The CDR3 DNA follows: TGTGCCAGCAGCCCCTGGACCTCCACAGATACGCAGTATTTT. The whole variable domain, filled in from reference TRBV7-2 and TRBJ2-3, reads GAGVSQSPSNKVTEKGKDVELRCDPISGHTALYWYRQSLGQGLEFLIYFQGNSAPDKSGLPSDRFSAERTGGSVSTLTIQRTQQEDSAVYLCASSPWTSTDTQYFGPGTRLTVL.

The genes are TRBV2 and TRBJ2-3, with D tentatively TRBD2 (5 bases). Germline V CDR1 and CDR2: SNHLY, FYNNEI. The CDR3 is 13 residues long. V gave up 8 bases and J gave up 2 bases, with 11 bases separating them. The CDR3 DNA reads TGTGCCAGCCCCCCCGGGGACACAGATACGCAGTATTTT. The encoded protein is CASPPGDTDTQYF. The whole variable domain, filled in from reference TRBV2 and TRBJ2-3, reads EPEVTQTPSHQVTQMGQEVILRCVPISNHLYFYWYRQILGQKVEFLVSFYNNEISEKSEIFDDQFSVERPDGSNFTLKIRSTKLEDSAMYFCASPPGDTDTQYFGPGTRLTVL.